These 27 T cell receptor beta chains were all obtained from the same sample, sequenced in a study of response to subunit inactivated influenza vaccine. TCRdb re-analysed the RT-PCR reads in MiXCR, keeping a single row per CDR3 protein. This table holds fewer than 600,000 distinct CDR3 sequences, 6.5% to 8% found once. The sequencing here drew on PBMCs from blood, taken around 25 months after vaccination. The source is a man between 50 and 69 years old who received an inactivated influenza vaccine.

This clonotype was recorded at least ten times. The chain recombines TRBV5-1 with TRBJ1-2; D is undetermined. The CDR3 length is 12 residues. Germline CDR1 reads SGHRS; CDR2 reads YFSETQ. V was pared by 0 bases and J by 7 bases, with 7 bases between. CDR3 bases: TGCGCCAGCAGCTTGGCCCTGGGTGGCTACACCTTC. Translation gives CASSLALGGYTF.

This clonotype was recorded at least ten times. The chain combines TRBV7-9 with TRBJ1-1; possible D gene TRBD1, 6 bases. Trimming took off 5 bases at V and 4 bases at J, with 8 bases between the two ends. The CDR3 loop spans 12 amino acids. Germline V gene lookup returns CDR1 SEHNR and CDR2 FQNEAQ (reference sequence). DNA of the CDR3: TGTGCCAGCAGCACAGGGTCCACTGAAGCTTTCTTT. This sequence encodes CASSTGSTEAFF.

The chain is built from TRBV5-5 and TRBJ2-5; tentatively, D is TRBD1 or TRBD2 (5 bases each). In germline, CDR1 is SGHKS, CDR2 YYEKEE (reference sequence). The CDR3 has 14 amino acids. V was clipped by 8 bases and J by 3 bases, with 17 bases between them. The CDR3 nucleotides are TGTGCCAGGAGCCCGGGGCTCCTTAAAGAGACCCAGTACTTC. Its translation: CARSPGLLKETQYF.

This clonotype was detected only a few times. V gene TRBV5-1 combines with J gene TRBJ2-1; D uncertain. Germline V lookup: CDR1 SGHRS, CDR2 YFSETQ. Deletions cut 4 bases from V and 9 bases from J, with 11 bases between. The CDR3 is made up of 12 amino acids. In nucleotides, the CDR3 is TGCGCCAGCAGCCCCGTAGAAGGTGAGCAGTTCTTC. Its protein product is CASSPVEGEQFF.

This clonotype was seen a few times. CDR3 loop: CASSFPGRGLGELFF. CDR3 DNA sequence: TGTGCCAGCAGTTTCCCGGGGAGGGGACTCGGGGAGCTGTTTTTT. This chain connects TRBV12-3 or TRBV12-4 to TRBJ2-2, with 7 bases lining up with TRBD2. The ends lost 3 bases at V and 7 bases at J; junction bases unmatched: 8. The CDR3 loop spans 15 amino acids.

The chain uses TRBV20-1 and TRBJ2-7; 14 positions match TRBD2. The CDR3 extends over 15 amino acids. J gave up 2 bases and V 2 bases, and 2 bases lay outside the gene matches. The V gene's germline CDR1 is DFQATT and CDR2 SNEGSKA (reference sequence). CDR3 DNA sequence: TGCAGTGCTAGACGACTAGCGGGGGGGCCCTACGAGCAGTACTTC. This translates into CSARRLAGGPYEQYF.

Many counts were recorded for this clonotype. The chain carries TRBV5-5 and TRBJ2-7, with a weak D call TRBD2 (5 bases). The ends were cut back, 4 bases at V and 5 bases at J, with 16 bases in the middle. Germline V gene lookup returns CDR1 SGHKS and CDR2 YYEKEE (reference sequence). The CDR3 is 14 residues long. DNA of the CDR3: TGTGCCAGCAGCCTAAGTAGAGGGTGGAACGAGCAGTACTTC. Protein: CASSLSRGWNEQYF.

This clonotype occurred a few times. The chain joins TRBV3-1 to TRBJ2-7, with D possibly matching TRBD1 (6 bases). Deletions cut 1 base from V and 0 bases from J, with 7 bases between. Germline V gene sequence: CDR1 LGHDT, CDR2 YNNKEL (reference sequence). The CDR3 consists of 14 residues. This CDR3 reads CASSQAQGSYEQYF. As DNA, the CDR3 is TGTGCCAGCAGCCAAGCACAGGGCTCCTACGAGCAGTACTTC.

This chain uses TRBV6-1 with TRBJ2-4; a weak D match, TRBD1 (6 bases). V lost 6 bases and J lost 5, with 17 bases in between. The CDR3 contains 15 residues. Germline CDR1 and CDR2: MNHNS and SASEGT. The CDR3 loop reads CASRPAGTTQNIQYF. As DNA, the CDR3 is TGTGCCAGCAGACCCGCAGGGACAACCCAAAACATTCAGTACTTC.

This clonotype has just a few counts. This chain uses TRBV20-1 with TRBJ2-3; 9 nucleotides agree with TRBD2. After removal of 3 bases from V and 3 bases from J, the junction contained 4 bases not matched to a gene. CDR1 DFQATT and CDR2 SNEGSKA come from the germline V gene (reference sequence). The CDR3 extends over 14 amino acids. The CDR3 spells CSASLAGVTDTQYF. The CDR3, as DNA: TGCAGTGCTAGTTTAGCGGGAGTAACAGATACGCAGTATTTT.

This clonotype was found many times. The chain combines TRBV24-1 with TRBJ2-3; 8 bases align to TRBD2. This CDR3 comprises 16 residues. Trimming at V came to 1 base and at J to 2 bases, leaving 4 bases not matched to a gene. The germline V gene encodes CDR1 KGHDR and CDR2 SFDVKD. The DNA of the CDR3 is TGTGCCACCAGTGATTTCGGGACTAGATCCACAGATACGCAGTATTTT. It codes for CATSDFGTRSTDTQYF.

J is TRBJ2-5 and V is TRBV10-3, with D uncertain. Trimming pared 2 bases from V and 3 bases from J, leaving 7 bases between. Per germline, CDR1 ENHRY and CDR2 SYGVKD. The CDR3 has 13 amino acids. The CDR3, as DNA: TGTGCCATCAGTGAGACGGTAAAAGAGACCCAGTACTTC. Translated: CAISETVKETQYF.

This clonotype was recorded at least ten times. The CDR3 region has the DNA TGTGCCAGCACCCCCGGGACTTTTCTCTACGAGCAGTACTTC. It specifies CASTPGTFLYEQYF. The V and J genes are TRBV7-8 and TRBJ2-7; D possibly corresponds to TRBD2 (6 bases). Germline V gives CDR1 SGHVS, CDR2 FQNEAQ. The CDR3 covers 14 residues. V lost 7 bases, J lost 3 bases, and 16 bases lay in between.

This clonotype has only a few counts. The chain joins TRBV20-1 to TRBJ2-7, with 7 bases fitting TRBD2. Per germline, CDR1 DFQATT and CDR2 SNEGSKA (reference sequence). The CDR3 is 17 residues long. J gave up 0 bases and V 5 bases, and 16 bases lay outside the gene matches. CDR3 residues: CSAGGDPFGSFSYEQYF. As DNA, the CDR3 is TGCAGTGCTGGGGGGGACCCATTTGGGTCCTTCTCCTACGAGCAGTACTTC.

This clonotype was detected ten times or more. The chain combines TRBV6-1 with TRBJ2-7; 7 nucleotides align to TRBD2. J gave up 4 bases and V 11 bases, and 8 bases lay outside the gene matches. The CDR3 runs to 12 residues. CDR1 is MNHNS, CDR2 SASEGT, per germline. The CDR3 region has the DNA TGTGCCGGGGGGGTAAATTATTACGAGCAGTACTTC. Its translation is CAGGVNYYEQYF.

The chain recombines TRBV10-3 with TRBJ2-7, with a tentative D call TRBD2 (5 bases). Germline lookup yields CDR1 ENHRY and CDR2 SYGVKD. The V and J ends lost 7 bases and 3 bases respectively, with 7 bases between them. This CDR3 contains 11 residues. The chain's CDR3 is CAIMRDYEQYF. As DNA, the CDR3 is TGTGCCATCATGAGGGACTACGAGCAGTACTTC.

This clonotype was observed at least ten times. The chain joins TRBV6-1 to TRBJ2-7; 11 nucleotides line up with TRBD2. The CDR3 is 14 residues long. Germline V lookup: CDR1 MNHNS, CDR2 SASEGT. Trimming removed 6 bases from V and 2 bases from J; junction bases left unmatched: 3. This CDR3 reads CASSRSGRAYEQYF. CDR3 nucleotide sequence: TGTGCCAGCAGCCGTAGCGGGAGGGCCTACGAGCAGTACTTC.

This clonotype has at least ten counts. CDR3 sequence reads: CASRESYEQYF. CDR3 sequence (DNA): TGCGCCAGCAGAGAATCCTACGAGCAGTACTTC. V usage is TRBV5-1 and J usage is TRBJ2-7, with D uncertain. The CDR3 totals 11 residues. Germline V gene lookup returns CDR1 SGHRS and CDR2 YFSETQ. Trimming took off 5 bases at V and 1 base at J, with 4 bases between the two ends. The full variable domain, in which reference TRBV5-1 and TRBJ2-7 provide the parts outside the CDR3, is KAGVTQTPRYLIKTRGQQVTLSCSPISGHRSVSWYQQTPGQGLQFLFEYFSETQRNKGNFPGRFSGRQFSNSRSEMNVSTLELGDSALYLCASRESYEQYFGPGTRLTVT.

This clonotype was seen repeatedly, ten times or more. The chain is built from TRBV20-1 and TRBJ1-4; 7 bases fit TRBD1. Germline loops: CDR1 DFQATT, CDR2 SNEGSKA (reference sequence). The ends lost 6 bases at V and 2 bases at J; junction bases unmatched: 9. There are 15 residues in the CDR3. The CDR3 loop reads CSATRTGRTNEKLFF. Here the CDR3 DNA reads TGCAGTGCGACCCGGACAGGAAGGACTAATGAAAAACTGTTTTTT.

CDR3 coding DNA: TGTGCCAGCAGCGCCCGCGGGACAGGGAACACTGAAGCTTTCTTT. This encodes CASSARGTGNTEAFF. This chain joins TRBV7-2 and TRBJ1-1, with TRBD1 matching over 8 bases. The CDR3 runs to 15 residues. Trimming took 5 bases from V and 1 from J; bases not matched to a gene: 6. Germline CDR1 reads SGHTA; CDR2 reads FQGNSA.

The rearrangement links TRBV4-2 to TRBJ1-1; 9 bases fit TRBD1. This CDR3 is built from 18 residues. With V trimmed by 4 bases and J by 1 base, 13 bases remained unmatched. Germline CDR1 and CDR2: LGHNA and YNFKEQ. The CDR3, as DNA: TGTGCCAGCAGCCGAGGGTCGGGACAGGGAGTCGGGAACACTGAAGCTTTCTTT. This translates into CASSRGSGQGVGNTEAFF.

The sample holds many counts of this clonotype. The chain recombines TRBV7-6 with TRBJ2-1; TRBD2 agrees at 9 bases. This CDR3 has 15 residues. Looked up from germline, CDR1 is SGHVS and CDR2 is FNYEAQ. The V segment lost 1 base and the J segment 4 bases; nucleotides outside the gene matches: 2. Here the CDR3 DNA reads TGTGCCAGCAGCTTAGTAACTAGCGGGTACAATGAGCAGTTCTTC. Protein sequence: CASSLVTSGYNEQFF.

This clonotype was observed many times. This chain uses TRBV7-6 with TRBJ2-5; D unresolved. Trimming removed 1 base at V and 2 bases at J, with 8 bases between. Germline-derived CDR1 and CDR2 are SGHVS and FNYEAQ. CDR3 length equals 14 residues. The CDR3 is CASSLGLLQETQYF. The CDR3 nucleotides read TGTGCCAGCAGCTTAGGCCTACTGCAAGAGACCCAGTACTTC. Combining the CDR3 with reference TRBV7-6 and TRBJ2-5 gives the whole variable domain GAGVSQSPRYKVTKRGQDVALRCDPISGHVSLYWYRQALGQGPEFLTYFNYEAQQDKSGLPNDRFSAERPEGSISTLTIQRTEQRDSAMYRCASSLGLLQETQYFGPGTRLLVL.

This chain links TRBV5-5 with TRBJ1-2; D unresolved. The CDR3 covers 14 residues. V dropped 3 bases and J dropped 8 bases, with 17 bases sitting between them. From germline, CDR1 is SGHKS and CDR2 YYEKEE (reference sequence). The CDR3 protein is CASSYLDVPAGYTF. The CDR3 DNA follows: TGTGCCAGCAGCTACTTGGACGTCCCGGCCGGCTACACCTTC.

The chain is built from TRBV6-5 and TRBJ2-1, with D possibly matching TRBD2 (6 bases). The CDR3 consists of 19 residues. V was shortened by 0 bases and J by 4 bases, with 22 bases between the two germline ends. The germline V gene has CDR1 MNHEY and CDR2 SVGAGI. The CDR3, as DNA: TGTGCCAGCAGTTACTCTGGGGCAGGGAGGTCACCTAGGTACAATGAGCAGTTCTTC. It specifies CASSYSGAGRSPRYNEQFF.

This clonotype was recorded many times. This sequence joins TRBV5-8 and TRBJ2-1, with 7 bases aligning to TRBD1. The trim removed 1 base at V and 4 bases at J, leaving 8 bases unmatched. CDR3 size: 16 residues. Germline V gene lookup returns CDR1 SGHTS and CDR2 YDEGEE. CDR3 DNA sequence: TGTGCCAGCAGCTTGTTTTCCCGGACAGGATACAATGAGCAGTTCTTC. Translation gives CASSLFSRTGYNEQFF. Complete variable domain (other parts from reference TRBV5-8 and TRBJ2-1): EAGVTQSPTHLIKTRGQQATLRCSPISGHTSVYWYQQALGLGLQFLLWYDEGEERNRGNFPPRFSGRQFPNYSSELNVNALELEDSALYLCASSLFSRTGYNEQFFGPGTRLTVL.

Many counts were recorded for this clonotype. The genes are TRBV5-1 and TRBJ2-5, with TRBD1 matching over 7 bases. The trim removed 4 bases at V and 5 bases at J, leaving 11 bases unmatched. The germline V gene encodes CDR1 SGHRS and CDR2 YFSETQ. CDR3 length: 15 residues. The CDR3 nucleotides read TGCGCCAGCAGCGGCGAACAGGGGTTCGGTGAGACCCAGTACTTC. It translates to CASSGEQGFGETQYF.